The 30 T cell receptor beta chains below all came from one sample that was sequenced in a study of lymphopenia after photon versus proton radiotherapy (dated by TCRdb to about 2019). Library preparation was by the immunoSEQ multiplex PCR assay. Sourced from immuneACCESS, this table was stored by TCRdb with only in-frame sequences that have V and J called. A share of the clones is absent; for the studies checked, an unresolved V gene accounts for under half, and the remainder has no known explanation. The sample profile shows 150,000 to 200,000 clones; less than 90% of them were found once. About 4.7% of the sample rests with the top ten. The sequencing here drew on peripheral blood, taken from a patient treated with photon-based radiotherapy. The source is a man aged 50 to 60 with gastric cancer.

The V call is TRBV6-4, the J call TRBJ2-4; TRBD1 agrees at 9 bases. Losses at the gene ends were 4 bases for V and 8 bases for J; bases not matched to a gene: 3. CDR3 length: 13 amino acids. The germline gives CDR1 MRHNA, CDR2 SNTAGT. The CDR3 sequence: CASSVDRGDIQYF. In DNA, the CDR3 is TGTGCCAGCAGTGTGGACAGGGGAGACATTCAGTACTTC.

The chain links TRBV7-8 to TRBJ2-1; 7 bases line up with TRBD2. This CDR3 region has 15 residues. Germline V CDR1 and CDR2: SGHVS, FQNEAQ. V was clipped by 3 bases and J by 0 bases; unmatched bases: 2. CDR3 loop: CASSFASGSYNEQFF. CDR3 sequence (DNA): TGTGCCAGCAGCTTTGCTAGCGGCTCCTACAATGAGCAGTTCTTC.

The chain couples TRBV9 to TRBJ1-5; D remains unclear. The ends were cut back, 3 bases at V and 4 bases at J, with 2 bases in the middle. The CDR3 extends over 11 amino acids. From germline, CDR1 is SGDLS and CDR2 YYNGEE. CDR3 region: CASSANQPQHF. DNA for the CDR3: TGTGCCAGCAGCGCTAATCAGCCCCAGCATTTT.

The chain joins TRBV30 to TRBJ2-3; D unclear. Germline values: CDR1 GTSNPN, CDR2 SVGIG (reference sequence). CDR3 length equals 12 residues. Trimming removed 0 bases at V and 4 bases at J, with 5 bases between. CDR3 in DNA: TGTGCCTGGAGTGTACTTCCAGATACGCAGTATTTT. Translation gives CAWSVLPDTQYF.

The chain recombines TRBV30 with TRBJ1-2; TRBD1 might be the D (5 bases). The CDR3 is 15 amino acids. The V gene lost 4 bases and the J gene lost 0 bases, with 15 bases spanning the gap. Germline V CDR1 and CDR2: GTSNPN, SVGIG (reference sequence). The CDR3 coding sequence is TGTGCCTGGACCCCGGGGGGGAGAACTAACTATGGCTACACCTTC. Translating gives CAWTPGGRTNYGYTF.

The chain joins TRBV7-2 to TRBJ2-5; D is undetermined. The V gene's germline CDR1 is SGHTA and CDR2 FQGNSA. Trimming cost V 5 bases and J 4 bases, with 5 bases left between them. CDR3 length: 11 amino acids. CDR3 coding DNA: TGTGCCAGCAGCCAGAGAGAGACCCAGTACTTC. It is translated as CASSQRETQYF. Complete variable domain (other parts from reference TRBV7-2 and TRBJ2-5): GAGVSQSPSNKVTEKGKDVELRCDPISGHTALYWYRQSLGQGLEFLIYFQGNSAPDKSGLPSDRFSAERTGGSVSTLTIQRTQQEDSAVYLCASSQRETQYFGPGTRLLVL.

The rearrangement uses TRBV5-6 and TRBJ1-2; D is perhaps TRBD1 (6 bases). The CDR3 totals 14 residues. Germline lookup yields CDR1 SGHDT and CDR2 YYEEEE. Trimming pared 1 base from V and 8 bases from J, leaving 15 bases between. The CDR3 DNA is TGTGCCAGCAGCTTGTTCTACAGGGTAAGCGGCTACACCTTC. Translation: CASSLFYRVSGYTF.

The rearrangement links TRBV29-1 to TRBJ1-2; D perhaps matches TRBD1 (5 bases). Germline V gene data show CDR1 as SQVTM and CDR2 as ANQGSEA. V gave up 2 bases and J gave up 8 bases, with 9 bases separating them. The CDR3 is 11 residues long. CDR3 residues: CSVEQGVGYTF. In DNA form, the CDR3 reads TGCAGCGTTGAACAGGGAGTGGGCTACACCTTC.

The rearrangement joins TRBV5-1 to TRBJ2-7, with 10 bases fitting TRBD2. The V gene's germline CDR1 is SGHRS and CDR2 YFSETQ. The length of the CDR3 is 15 residues. J gave up 3 bases and V 4 bases, and 7 bases lay outside the gene matches. CDR3 bases: TGCGCCAGCAGCCCCGGGACTAGCGCTGTCTACGAGCAGTACTTC. Its translation: CASSPGTSAVYEQYF.

The DNA of the CDR3 is TGCGCCAGCAGCCAAAACAGGAGGGGCGATGAGCAGTTCTTC. It specifies CASSQNRRGDEQFF. The chain is built from TRBV4-3 and TRBJ2-1, with TRBD2 as a possible D gene (6 bases). The V gene lost 2 bases and the J gene lost 8 bases, with 13 bases spanning the gap. CDR3 length equals 14 residues. Germline V gene lookup returns CDR1 LGHNA and CDR2 YSLEER.

This clone was seen a handful of times. The gene calls are TRBV25-1 and TRBJ2-5; D is ambiguous. The CDR3 covers 12 residues. CDR1 and CDR2 (germline): MGHDK, SYGVNS. V was pared by 3 bases and J by 6 bases, with 8 bases between. The DNA of the CDR3 is TGTGCCAGCAGTGACCCGGGTCAGACCCAGTACTTC. This codes for CASSDPGQTQYF.

The rearrangement links TRBV7-9 to TRBJ2-7, with 12 bases fitting TRBD1. In germline, CDR1 is SEHNR, CDR2 FQNEAQ (reference sequence). This CDR3 region has 15 residues. Unmatched junction bases numbered 6, after V lost 4 bases and J lost 5 bases. In DNA, the CDR3 is TGTGCCAGCAGCTCGCCCGGGACAGGGGGCCACGAGCAGTACTTC. Amino acid sequence: CASSSPGTGGHEQYF.

CDR3 protein: CASSQDSYSNQPQHF. CDR3 coding DNA: TGTGCCAGCAGCCAAGACAGCTATAGCAATCAGCCCCAGCATTTT. The chain couples TRBV5-4 to TRBJ1-5; possibly TRBD1 for D (5 bases). The CDR3 totals 15 residues. Germline CDR1 is SGHNT and CDR2 is YYREEE (reference sequence). Deletions cut 4 bases from V and 0 bases from J, with 11 bases between.

V and J are TRBV5-1 and TRBJ1-5; D might be TRBD1 (5 bases). Germline CDR1 reads SGHRS; CDR2 reads YFSETQ. With 3 bases removed from V and 6 bases from J, the gap between germline ends came to 16 bases. The CDR3 consists of 15 residues. The CDR3: CASSSGTGDGQPQHF. CDR3 in DNA: TGCGCCAGCAGCTCAGGGACGGGGGACGGTCAGCCCCAGCATTTT.

V usage is TRBV5-4 and J usage is TRBJ2-1; D gene ambiguous. The CDR3 consists of 14 residues. V lost 0 bases and J lost 0, with 4 bases in between. Germline values: CDR1 SGHNT, CDR2 YYREEE (reference sequence). CDR3 in amino acids: CASSLAISYNEQFF. In DNA form, the CDR3 reads TGTGCCAGCAGCTTGGCTATCTCCTACAATGAGCAGTTCTTC. Full variable domain (outside the CDR3, taken from reference TRBV5-4 and TRBJ2-1): ETGVTQSPTHLIKTRGQQVTLRCSSQSGHNTVSWYQQALGQGPQFIFQYYREEENGRGNFPPRFSGLQFPNYSSELNVNALELDDSALYLCASSLAISYNEQFFGPGTRLTVL.

The chain combines TRBV28 with TRBJ2-3; TRBD2 aligns across 10 bases. The trim removed 5 bases at V and 5 bases at J, leaving 13 bases unmatched. The length of the CDR3 is 17 residues. Germline CDR1 MDHEN, CDR2 SYDVKM. CDR3 nucleotide sequence: TGTGCCAGCAGTCCCCCAGGGGTAGCGGGAGGTCTAGATACGCAGTATTTT. Translating it yields CASSPPGVAGGLDTQYF.

V gene TRBV11-2 combines with J gene TRBJ2-7; possibly TRBD1 or TRBD2 for D (5 bases each). The CDR3 has 15 amino acids. With 4 bases removed from V and 4 bases from J, the gap between germline ends came to 17 bases. From germline, CDR1 is SGHAT and CDR2 FQNNGV. CDR3 region: CASSSGGGWGYEQYF. CDR3 DNA sequence: TGTGCCAGCAGCTCCGGAGGCGGGTGGGGGTACGAGCAGTACTTC.

The V call is TRBV19, the J call TRBJ1-1; D may be TRBD1 (5 bases). From germline, CDR1 is LNHDA and CDR2 SQIVND (reference sequence). V was trimmed by 5 bases and J by 4 bases, leaving 17 bases between them. The CDR3 loop spans 15 amino acids. The CDR3 loop is CASSPRLPGTTEAFF. The CDR3 DNA sequence: TGTGCCAGTAGTCCCCGCCTCCCTGGGACCACTGAAGCTTTCTTT.

J is TRBJ2-1 and V is TRBV28; D is unresolved. The CDR3 totals 12 residues. In germline, CDR1 is MDHEN, CDR2 SYDVKM. V gave up 6 bases and J gave up 4 bases, with 7 bases separating them. The DNA for the CDR3 is TGTGCCAGCAGGCCAGATTACAATGAGCAGTTCTTC. Translating gives CASRPDYNEQFF.

The table lists this clone with a few counts. V usage is TRBV27 and J usage is TRBJ2-7; 8 positions match TRBD1. Germline V gives CDR1 MNHEY, CDR2 SMNVEV (reference sequence). The CDR3 sequence is 17 residues long. V shed 0 bases, J shed 4 bases, and the junction held 11 bases outside the gene matches. The CDR3 DNA follows: TGTGCCAGCAGTTTATCCCCTACAGGACAGGGTCAATACGAGCAGTACTTC. It yields the protein CASSLSPTGQGQYEQYF.

The rearrangement joins TRBV10-2 to TRBJ2-7; tentative D call: TRBD1 (6 bases). V dropped 2 bases and J dropped 6 bases, with 14 bases sitting between them. The CDR3 runs 14 residues. CDR1 is WSHSY, CDR2 SAAADI, per germline. DNA of the CDR3: TGCGCCAGCAGTGAGACCCACAGGGTTGGCGAGCAGTACTTC. Amino acids: CASSETHRVGEQYF.

The chain has TRBV28 and TRBJ2-7; 12 positions match TRBD2. Trimming removed 6 bases from V and 1 base from J; junction bases left unmatched: 1. The CDR3 length is 14 residues. CDR1 and CDR2 (germline): MDHEN, SYDVKM. The CDR3 sequence is CASRGTSGSYEQYF. The CDR3 DNA sequence: TGTGCCAGCAGGGGGACTAGCGGGTCCTACGAGCAGTACTTC.

The rearrangement uses TRBV20-1 and TRBJ1-1; D unresolved. The CDR3 runs 11 residues. Trimming took 6 bases from V and 1 from J, leaving 6 bases between them. Germline-derived CDR1 and CDR2 are DFQATT and SNEGSKA (reference sequence). CDR3 nucleotide sequence: TGCAGTGCCCAATCGAACACTGAAGCTTTCTTT. Its protein product is CSAQSNTEAFF.

The chain joins TRBV7-9 to TRBJ2-5; a weak D match, TRBD2 (6 bases). The CDR3 consists of 13 residues. V lost 5 bases and J lost 5, with 12 bases in between. Germline V CDR1 and CDR2: SEHNR, FQNEAQ (reference sequence). CDR3 amino acids: CASSGTWSETQYF. The CDR3 nucleotides are TGTGCCAGCAGCGGGACTTGGAGCGAGACCCAGTACTTC.

This clone was detected only once. The chain recombines TRBV7-8 with TRBJ1-5, with 7 bases matching TRBD1. After removal of 4 bases from V and 3 bases from J, the junction contained 3 bases not matched to a gene. Per germline, CDR1 SGHVS and CDR2 FQNEAQ. CDR3 size: 14 residues. The CDR3 nucleotides read TGTGCCAGCAGCTCACAGGGGACCAATCAGCCCCAGCATTTT. It translates to CASSSQGTNQPQHF.

This clone appeared a single time. The V call is TRBV12-2, the J call TRBJ2-2; TRBD1 is the table's D call, not checked against the DNA. TRBV12-2 is a known pseudogene. There are 13 residues in the CDR3. The CDR3 region has the DNA TGTGCGGGAACAGGGCTCAACACCGGGGAGCTGTTTTTT. Amino acid sequence: CAGTGLNTGELFF.

This chain links TRBV7-2 with TRBJ2-7; 7 nucleotides line up with TRBD1. The CDR3 totals 15 residues. V shed 0 bases, J shed 1 base, and the junction held 3 bases outside the gene matches. Germline loops: CDR1 SGHTA, CDR2 FQGNSA. CDR3 residues: CASSLAYRGSYEQYF. The CDR3 DNA reads TGTGCCAGCAGCTTAGCGTACAGGGGATCCTACGAGCAGTACTTC.

This clone was picked up a small number of times. The J gene is TRBJ2-1, the V gene TRBV11-2; 9 nucleotides match TRBD1. Germline CDR1 and CDR2: SGHAT and FQNNGV. The CDR3 is 16 residues long. The J segment lost 1 base and the V segment lost 5 bases, leaving 6 bases of the junction unmatched. CDR3 region: CASSPGTGRSYNEQFF. For the CDR3, the DNA is TGTGCCAGCAGCCCGGGGACAGGGAGGTCCTACAATGAGCAGTTCTTC.

As for this clone: Additional DNA sequences in this sample encode the identical CDR3. The chain links TRBV18 to TRBJ1-1; maybe TRBD1 (6 bases). Germline-derived CDR1 and CDR2 are KGHSH and LQKENI. The CDR3 totals 14 residues. V was trimmed by 3 bases and J by 4 bases, leaving 12 bases between them. In DNA, the CDR3 is TGTGCCAGCTCACCGGGCAGGGGAAGCACTGAAGCTTTCTTT. Its translation: CASSPGRGSTEAFF.

This chain links TRBV28 with TRBJ2-7, with 8 bases fitting TRBD2. The CDR3 is made up of 14 amino acids. The V segment lost 2 bases and the J segment 3 bases; nucleotides outside the gene matches: 3. The germline V gene has CDR1 MDHEN and CDR2 SYDVKM. CDR3 region: CASSLLAGHYEQYF. CDR3 in DNA: TGTGCCAGCAGTTTACTAGCGGGCCACTACGAGCAGTACTTC. Drawing the rest from reference TRBV28 and TRBJ2-7, the complete variable domain is DVKVTQSSRYLVKRTGEKVFLECVQDMDHENMFWYRQDPGLGLRLIYFSYDVKMKEKGDIPEGYSVSREKKERFSLILESASTNQTSMYLCASSLLAGHYEQYFGPGTRLTVT.